Presented here are 24 T cell receptor beta chains from one specimen sequenced in a study of T cells after yellow fever vaccination. A single record per CDR3 protein comes from TCRdb applying MiXCR to the 5' RACE reads. The sample lists hundreds of thousands of distinct CDR3 sequences; over 4.5% were seen once. Here the sequenced sample was CD4+ T cells sorted from PBMCs, taken on the day of the yellow fever booster vaccination. The receptors derive from a young man who received the YFV17D yellow fever vaccine.

This clonotype was picked up many times. The chain uses TRBV11-2 and TRBJ2-5; 12 bases are shared with TRBD1. Per the germline V gene, CDR1 is SGHAT and CDR2 is FQNNGV. V trimming: 5 bases; J trimming: 5 bases; junction bases outside the gene matches: 15. The length of the CDR3 is 18 residues. Written as DNA, the CDR3 is TGTGCCAGCAGCCCGCGGGGGGACAGGGGGCTTATAGGGGAGACCCAGTACTTC. Residues: CASSPRGDRGLIGETQYF. Based on the CDR3 plus reference TRBV11-2 and TRBJ2-5, the full variable domain is EAGVAQSPRYKIIEKRQSVAFWCNPISGHATLYWYQQILGQGPKLLIQFQNNGVVDDSQLPKDRFSAERLKGVDSTLKIQPAKLEDSAVYLCASSPRGDRGLIGETQYFGPGTRLLVL.

The table lists this clonotype with many counts. The J gene is TRBJ2-2, the V gene TRBV5-1, with TRBD1 as a possible D gene (6 bases). The CDR3 extends over 15 amino acids. V was shortened by 0 bases and J by 5 bases, with 11 bases between the two germline ends. Germline CDR1 SGHRS, CDR2 YFSETQ. The CDR3 sequence is CASSLATGRTGELFF. The CDR3 DNA is TGCGCCAGCAGCTTGGCCACAGGGCGAACCGGGGAGCTGTTTTTT.

The chain links TRBV29-1 to TRBJ2-7, with 9 bases aligning to TRBD1. The CDR3 has 13 amino acids. V shed 4 bases, J shed 7 bases, and the junction held 8 bases outside the gene matches. Per the germline V gene, CDR1 is SQVTM and CDR2 is ANQGSEA. The CDR3 bases are TGCAGCGTTGGGGGGGACAGGGTTCAGGAGCAGTACTTC. It specifies CSVGGDRVQEQYF.

This clonotype was observed at least ten times. This chain joins TRBV7-2 and TRBJ2-3, with D uncertain. Trimming cost V 4 bases and J 1 base, with 12 bases left between them. The CDR3 consists of 15 residues. Germline lookup yields CDR1 SGHTA and CDR2 FQGNSA. CDR3 in amino acids: CASSWAAEGTDTQYF. In DNA form, the CDR3 reads TGTGCCAGCAGCTGGGCGGCCGAGGGCACAGATACGCAGTATTTT.

The rearrangement links TRBV7-9 to TRBJ2-1, with TRBD2 identical over 9 bases. The CDR3 is 14 residues long. The V gene end was trimmed by 6 bases and the J gene end by 9 bases; junction bases not matched to a gene: 9. Germline lookup yields CDR1 SEHNR and CDR2 FQNEAQ (reference sequence). The CDR3 spells CASRLSGGHPEQFF. The CDR3 coding sequence is TGTGCCAGCAGACTTAGCGGGGGCCACCCTGAGCAGTTCTTC.

V is TRBV12-3 or TRBV12-4 and J is TRBJ1-2, with D uncertain. Trimming cost V 3 bases and J 8 bases, with 13 bases left between them. The length of the CDR3 is 13 residues. CDR3 DNA: TGTGCCAGCAGTTTGGGTCAAAGGCGAGGCTACACCTTC. Translating gives CASSLGQRRGYTF.

This clonotype has more than one count but fewer than ten. V gene TRBV27 combines with J gene TRBJ2-7; perhaps TRBD1 as D (5 bases). Trimming took off 10 bases at V and 6 bases at J, with 22 bases between the two ends. Germline CDR1 and CDR2: MNHEY and SMNVEV (reference sequence). The CDR3 is 14 amino acids. The CDR3 loop is CATRAAGWSAEQYV. The CDR3 bases are TGTGCCACCAGGGCGGCAGGGTGGTCTGCCGAGCAGTACGTC.

The chain has TRBV6-5 and TRBJ2-5; 9 positions match TRBD2. The J segment lost 1 base and the V segment lost 3 bases, leaving 6 bases of the junction unmatched. CDR1 is MNHEY, CDR2 SVGAGI, per germline. The length of the CDR3 is 16 residues. CDR3 DNA: TGTGCCAGCAGTTATCTAGCGGGGATGACCCAAGAGACCCAGTACTTC. It yields the protein CASSYLAGMTQETQYF.

Many counts were recorded for this clonotype. V is TRBV10-3 and J is TRBJ1-2, with D perhaps matching TRBD1 (6 bases). Germline-derived CDR1 and CDR2 are ENHRY and SYGVKD. The CDR3 is 15 residues long. V shed 6 bases and J shed 3 bases, with 17 bases lying between them. CDR3: CAISDQGFVDYGYTF. CDR3 sequence (DNA): TGTGCCATCAGCGACCAGGGGTTCGTGGACTATGGCTACACCTTC.

This clonotype was observed a handful of times. CDR3 in amino acids: CASSQDVETGEPGQPQHF. CDR3 in DNA: TGCGCCAGCAGCCAAGATGTGGAGACAGGGGAACCGGGACAGCCCCAGCATTTT. The chain links TRBV4-1 to TRBJ1-5, with TRBD1 identical over 8 bases. Germline-derived CDR1 and CDR2 are MGHRA and YSYEKL. V gave up 0 bases and J gave up 7 bases; unmatched junction bases: 14. The CDR3 is 18 amino acids.

Ten or more counts support this clonotype. V and J are TRBV5-6 and TRBJ1-1; no firm D call. This CDR3 is built from 13 residues. Germline V gene lookup returns CDR1 SGHDT and CDR2 YYEEEE. V was trimmed by 1 base and J by 4 bases, leaving 8 bases between them. CDR3 bases: TGTGCCAGCAGCTTGATGTCGGGCACTGAAGCTTTCTTT. Its translation: CASSLMSGTEAFF.

This chain uses TRBV5-1 with TRBJ2-5, with 7 positions matching TRBD1. Losses at the gene ends were 4 bases for V and 2 bases for J; bases not matched to a gene: 8. The CDR3 spans 15 residues. The germline gives CDR1 SGHRS, CDR2 YFSETQ. The CDR3 protein is CASSTGTALQETQYF. The CDR3 region has the DNA TGCGCCAGCAGCACCGGGACAGCCCTACAAGAGACCCAGTACTTC.

This clonotype has ten or more counts. This chain uses TRBV2 with TRBJ2-5; no clear D. The CDR3 sequence is 13 residues long. Germline V gene data show CDR1 as SNHLY and CDR2 as FYNNEI. The CDR3 coding sequence is TGTGGGGCATCGAGCGTGCGTGGAGAGACCCAGTACTTC. Its translation: CGASSVRGETQYF.

This clonotype was counted between two and nine times. The CDR3 is CSVEGYRGATDTQYF. The CDR3 coding sequence is TGCAGCGTTGAGGGCTACCGTGGGGCCACAGATACGCAGTATTTT. The chain combines TRBV29-1 with TRBJ2-3; weak D call: TRBD1 (5 bases). The CDR3 covers 15 residues. The germline CDR1 and CDR2 sequences are SQVTM and ANQGSEA. Trimming took off 3 bases at V and 2 bases at J, with 15 bases between the two ends.

The rearrangement links TRBV21-1 to TRBJ2-1; the listed D gene, TRBD2, was not tested against the DNA. TRBV21-1 is annotated as a pseudogene. The CDR3 runs to 20 residues. The CDR3 loop reads CASSKAPGSGGGCSYNEQFF. The CDR3 region has the DNA TGTGCCAGCAGCAAAGCCCCTGGTAGCGGGGGGGGATGCTCCTACAATGAGCAGTTCTTC.

This chain connects TRBV18 to TRBJ2-2; D is perhaps TRBD2 (7 bases). V shed 3 bases and J shed 3 bases, with 14 bases lying between them. This CDR3 has 16 residues. Germline V gene sequence: CDR1 KGHSH, CDR2 LQKENI. The CDR3 loop reads CASSPPPGGDTGELFF. The CDR3 nucleotides are TGTGCCAGCTCACCCCCGCCGGGGGGCGACACCGGGGAGCTGTTTTTT.

The chain combines TRBV6-6 with TRBJ2-1; D possibly corresponds to TRBD1 (6 bases). Germline-derived CDR1 and CDR2 are MNHNY and SVGAGI (reference sequence). CDR3 length: 13 amino acids. The V and J ends lost 6 bases and 5 bases respectively, with 11 bases between them. CDR3 sequence reads: CASRQRQDNEQFF. The CDR3 DNA reads as TGTGCCAGCAGACAAAGACAGGACAATGAGCAGTTCTTC.

This clonotype came up many times. V is TRBV5-1 and J is TRBJ2-3; no clear D gene. Germline V CDR1 and CDR2: SGHRS, YFSETQ. V was trimmed by 2 bases and J by 9 bases, leaving 10 bases between them. The CDR3 extends over 12 amino acids. The CDR3 loop is CASSFSLQTQYF. In nucleotides, the CDR3 is TGCGCCAGCAGCTTCAGCCTCCAGACGCAGTATTTT.

The rearrangement joins TRBV19 to TRBJ2-1; the match to TRBD1 covers 7 bases. V dropped 5 bases and J dropped 9; count of bases not matched to a gene: 13. The CDR3 extends over 15 amino acids. Germline V gene sequence: CDR1 LNHDA, CDR2 SQIVND (reference sequence). CDR3 sequence (DNA): TGTGCCAGTAGTCCGAGACAGGGTGGACAAGTTGAGCAGTTCTTC. This translates into CASSPRQGGQVEQFF.

The chain carries TRBV7-2 and TRBJ2-1, with 10 positions matching TRBD2. With 3 bases clipped from V and 8 bases from J, the junction kept 7 bases outside the gene matches. Germline assignment: CDR1 SGHTA and CDR2 FQGNSA. The length of the CDR3 is 15 residues. The CDR3: CASSFQGLAKDEQFF. DNA of the CDR3: TGTGCCAGCAGCTTTCAGGGACTAGCGAAGGATGAGCAGTTCTTC.

This clonotype was recorded many times. J is TRBJ2-3 and V is TRBV6-5, with unresolved D. In germline, CDR1 is MNHEY, CDR2 SVGAGI. V lost 8 bases and J 2 bases, leaving 14 bases between the germline ends. The CDR3 covers 14 residues. The CDR3 protein is CASRWYPNTDTQYF. CDR3 coding DNA: TGTGCCAGCCGTTGGTATCCGAACACAGATACGCAGTATTTT.

This rearrangement joins TRBV7-2 to TRBJ2-1; 9 bases are shared with TRBD2. The CDR3 is made up of 17 amino acids. The trim removed 3 bases at V and 4 bases at J, leaving 10 bases unmatched. Germline V gives CDR1 SGHTA, CDR2 FQGNSA. The chain's CDR3 is CASSFLGGGALYNEQFF. DNA of the CDR3: TGTGCCAGCAGCTTCCTTGGCGGGGGGGCCCTATACAATGAGCAGTTCTTC. Together with reference TRBV7-2 and TRBJ2-1, the CDR3 gives the full variable domain: GAGVSQSPSNKVTEKGKDVELRCDPISGHTALYWYRQSLGQGLEFLIYFQGNSAPDKSGLPSDRFSAERTGGSVSTLTIQRTQQEDSAVYLCASSFLGGGALYNEQFFGPGTRLTVL.

This clonotype appeared a few times. CDR3 sequence reads: CASSLVRLGSSGANVLTF. The CDR3 nucleotides read TGCGCCAGCAGCTTGGTGCGACTGGGGAGCTCTGGGGCCAACGTCCTGACTTTC. The gene calls are TRBV5-1 and TRBJ2-6; tentatively, D is TRBD2 (5 bases). Germline assignment: CDR1 SGHRS and CDR2 YFSETQ. This CDR3 region has 18 residues. Trimming shortened V by 0 bases and J by 0 bases, and 13 bases separated the two germline ends. Using reference TRBV5-1 and TRBJ2-6 for the parts outside the CDR3, the full variable domain is KAGVTQTPRYLIKTRGQQVTLSCSPISGHRSVSWYQQTPGQGLQFLFEYFSETQRNKGNFPGRFSGRQFSNSRSEMNVSTLELGDSALYLCASSLVRLGSSGANVLTFGAGSRLTVL.

This clonotype was found a few times. This chain uses TRBV28 with TRBJ2-7; 10 nucleotides align to TRBD1. Trimming removed 5 bases from V and 5 bases from J; junction bases left unmatched: 6. The length of the CDR3 is 14 residues. CDR1 is MDHEN and CDR2 is SYDVKM in the germline V gene. The CDR3 region is CASSRGDRGHEQYV. CDR3 nucleotide sequence: TGTGCCAGCAGTCGAGGGGACAGGGGCCACGAGCAGTACGTC.